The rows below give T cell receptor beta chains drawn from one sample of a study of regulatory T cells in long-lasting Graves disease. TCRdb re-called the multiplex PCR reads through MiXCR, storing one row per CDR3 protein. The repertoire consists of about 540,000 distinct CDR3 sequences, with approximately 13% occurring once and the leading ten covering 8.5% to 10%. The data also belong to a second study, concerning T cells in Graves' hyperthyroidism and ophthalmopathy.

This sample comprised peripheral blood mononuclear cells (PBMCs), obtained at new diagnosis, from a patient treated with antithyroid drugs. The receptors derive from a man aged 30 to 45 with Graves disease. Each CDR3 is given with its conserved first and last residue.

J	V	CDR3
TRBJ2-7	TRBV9	CASSVEPISGLAGWGEQYF
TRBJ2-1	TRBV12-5	CASGSPPGLERNEQFF
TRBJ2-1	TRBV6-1	CASSVDSILYNEQFF
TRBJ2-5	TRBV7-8	CASSLEGYGEETQYF
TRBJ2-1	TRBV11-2	CASSPPGSVNEQFF
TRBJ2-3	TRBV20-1	CSATTSGRADTQYF
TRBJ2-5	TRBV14	CASSPGRLVTQYF
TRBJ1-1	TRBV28	CASSPHRAFNTEAFF
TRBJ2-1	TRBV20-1	CSARDVLGTSYNEQFF
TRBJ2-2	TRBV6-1	CASSEVGQGRFEELFF
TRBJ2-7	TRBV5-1	CASSSLTGSPHEQYF
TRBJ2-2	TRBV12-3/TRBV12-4	CASREAGGTPGTSGVDTGELFF
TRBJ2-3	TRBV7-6	CASSFGPAVSTDMQYF
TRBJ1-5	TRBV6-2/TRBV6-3	CASSQGGQPQHF
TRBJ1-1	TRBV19	CAVSETGNTEAFF
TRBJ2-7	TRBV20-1	CSARDRTSGRYEQYF
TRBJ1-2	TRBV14	CASSPQGIPNGYTF
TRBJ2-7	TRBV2	CASSTTGGRYEQYF
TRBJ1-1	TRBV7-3	CASSLSSGGVTEAFF
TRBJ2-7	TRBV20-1	CSALRDPYEQYF
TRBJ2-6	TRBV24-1	CAASGQGGSSGANVLTF
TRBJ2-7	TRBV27	CASSSPLASGTLGEQYF
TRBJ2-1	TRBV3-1	CASRAGGTGFNEQFF
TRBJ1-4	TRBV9	CASAADRGNEKLFF
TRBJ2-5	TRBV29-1	CSGSHSGKETQYF
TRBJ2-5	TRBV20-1	CSARSTGGTGGEETQYF
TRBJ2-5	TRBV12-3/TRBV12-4	CASSETGGETQYF
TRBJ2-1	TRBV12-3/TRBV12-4	CASSRGTSGRTEQFF
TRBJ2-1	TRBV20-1	CSAGKAGGPPNEQFF
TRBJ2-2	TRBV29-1	CSARDRGSANTGELFF
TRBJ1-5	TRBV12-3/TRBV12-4	CASSPNRGQINQPQHF
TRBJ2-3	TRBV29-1	CSVEGSSRADTQYF